The source of this TCR beta chain is a study of blood T cells in healthy people across ages. Donors were healthy Caucasian individuals from Russia aged roughly 6 to 95. CDR3 size: 17 residues. Looked up from germline, CDR1 is SGHRS and CDR2 is YFSETQ. V was clipped by 4 bases and J by 2 bases, with 22 bases between them. Through a sample-barcoded 5' primer and a J-beta primer mix, a second PCR was run for roughly 7 to 11 cycles. TCRdb passed the 5' RACE reads through MiXCR, listing each CDR3 protein once. The sample includes about 1.8 million distinct CDR3 sequences, 40% to 55% of them seen just once. Study-level results: Researchers said unsorted PBMCs prevented a conclusive naive versus antigen-experienced comparison. With age, beta diversity per million T cells declined roughly linearly, significantly by 30 to 40.

Note on this clonotype: Antigen specificity is unknown.

The sequencing input was blood. This sequence originates from a woman between 40 and 55 years old in good health. The J gene is TRBJ2-7, the V gene TRBV5-1, with D unclear. As DNA, the CDR3 is TGCGCCAGCAGCCCTTACCCCAGTCCGGGCCCCCCCTACGAGCAGTACTTC. Protein: CASSPYPSPGPPYEQYF.